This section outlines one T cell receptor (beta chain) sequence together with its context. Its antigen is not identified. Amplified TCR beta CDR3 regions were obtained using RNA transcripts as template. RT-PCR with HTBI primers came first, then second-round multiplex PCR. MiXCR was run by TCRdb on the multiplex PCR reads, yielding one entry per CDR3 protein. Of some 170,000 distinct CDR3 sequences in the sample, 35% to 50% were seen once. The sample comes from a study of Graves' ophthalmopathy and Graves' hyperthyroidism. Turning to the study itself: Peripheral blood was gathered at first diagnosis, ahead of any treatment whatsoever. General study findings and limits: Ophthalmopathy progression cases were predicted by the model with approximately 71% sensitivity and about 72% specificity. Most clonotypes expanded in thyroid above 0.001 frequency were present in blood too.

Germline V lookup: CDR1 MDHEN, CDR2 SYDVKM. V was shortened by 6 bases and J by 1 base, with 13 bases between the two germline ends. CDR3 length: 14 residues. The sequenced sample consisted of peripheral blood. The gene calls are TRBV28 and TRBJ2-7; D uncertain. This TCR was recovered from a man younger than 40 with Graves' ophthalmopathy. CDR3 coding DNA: TGTGCCAGCAGCGCCCTGGGCCCTTCCTACGAGCAGTACTTC. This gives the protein CASSALGPSYEQYF.